This TCR beta chain was sequenced for a study of shared clonotypes between healthy human individuals. Study-wide context: Three CD4 naive, three CD4 memory, two CD8 naive and one CD8 memory plate were used per donor. Study outcomes and limitations: Having only a few donors restricted how much genetic and exposure-history diversity was captured.

The repertoire was sequenced with immunoSEQ multiplex PCR; TCRdb's copy has only in-frame clones and lacks some. Among some 2 million clones listed, about 95% were seen once. Naive-designated CD8 cells lacked CD45RO, were positively enriched for CCR7, and omitted terminally differentiated effector memory CD45RA+ cells. CDR3 length: 15 residues. V shed 2 bases and J shed 3 bases, with 11 bases lying between them. Germline CDR1 reads SEHNR; CDR2 reads FQNEAQ (reference sequence). In the case of this clone: The antigen remains undetermined.

The specimen sequenced was naive CD8+ T cells sorted from blood. The chain employs TRBV7-9 and TRBJ1-5, with a possible D match to TRBD1 (6 bases). This receptor was taken from a man younger than 35 in good health. The CDR3, as DNA: TGTGCCAGCAGCTTATCAGGACAGTACAATCAGCCCCAGCATTTT. This gives the protein CASSLSGQYNQPQHF.